The clone carrying this T cell receptor (beta chain) was detected ten times or more. The germline V gene has CDR1 LGHNA and CDR2 YNFKEQ. The CDR3 totals 15 residues. With 1 base removed from V and 0 bases from J, the gap between germline ends came to 7 bases. The investigators made TCR beta cDNA from about 500 ng total RNA, using a constant-region primer. Investigators got TCR beta libraries out of three nested multiplex PCR rounds, done with slightly modified ARM-PCR. The two initial PCR rounds, approximately 10 cycles each, used TRBV1-TRBV30 forward and C-beta reverse primers. TCRdb re-called the multiplex PCR reads with MiXCR, one entry per CDR3 protein. The sample yields hundreds of thousands of distinct CDR3 sequences, 58% seen once. RNA was extracted from whole blood without cell sorting, alongside germline DNA. This sample is drawn from a study of tumor-infiltrating lymphocytes in primary liver carcinoma.

The sequencing sample was made of peripheral blood. This chain uses TRBV4-2 with TRBJ2-1; D is perhaps TRBD1 (6 bases). This TCR came from a woman aged 25 to 39 with primary liver carcinoma and hepatitis B virus infection. This chain's CDR3 is CASSQGTASYNEQFF. CDR3 nucleotides: TGTGCCAGCAGCCAAGGGACAGCCTCCTACAATGAGCAGTTCTTC.